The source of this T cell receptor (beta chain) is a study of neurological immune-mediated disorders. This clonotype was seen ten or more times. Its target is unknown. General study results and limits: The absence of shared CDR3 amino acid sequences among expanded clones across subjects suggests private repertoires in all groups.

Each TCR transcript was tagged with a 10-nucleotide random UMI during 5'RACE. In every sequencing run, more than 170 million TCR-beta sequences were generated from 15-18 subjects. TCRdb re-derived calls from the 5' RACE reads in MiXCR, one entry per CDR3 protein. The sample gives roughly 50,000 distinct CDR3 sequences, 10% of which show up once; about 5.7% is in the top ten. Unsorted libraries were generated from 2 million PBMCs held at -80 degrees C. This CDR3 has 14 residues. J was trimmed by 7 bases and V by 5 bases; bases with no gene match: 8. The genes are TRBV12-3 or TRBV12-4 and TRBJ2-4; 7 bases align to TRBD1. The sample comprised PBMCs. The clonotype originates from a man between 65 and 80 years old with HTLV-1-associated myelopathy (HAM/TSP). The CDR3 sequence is CASSRLDRPNIQYF. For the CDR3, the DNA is TGTGCCAGCAGTCGATTGGACAGGCCTAACATTCAGTACTTC.